These 13 T cell receptor beta chains were all obtained from the same sample, sequenced in a study of siplizumab effects on memory and regulatory T cells. For these receptors, no antigen is known. Method: immunoSEQ multiplex PCR; TCRdb's copy keeps in-frame clones and lacks some. The sample lists roughly 11,000 clones; approximately 45% were seen once. The cells of the mixed lymphocyte reaction underwent an approximately 6-day coculture at 37°C. Sequencing was done on a sample of CFSE-low (dividing) CD8+ T cells sorted from an allogeneic mixed lymphocyte reaction. These TCRs come from a human donor in good health; the cells came from an allogeneic mixed lymphocyte reaction. Some clones in this sample may be carry-over from other donors' samples.

V and J are TRBV11-3 and TRBJ2-1; D is unclear. The CDR3 is made up of 13 amino acids. Germline V gives CDR1 SGHNT, CDR2 YENEEA. V shed 5 bases and J shed 2 bases, with 7 bases lying between them. This chain's CDR3 is CASSVDPYNEQFF. CDR3 sequence (DNA): TGTGCCAGCAGCGTCGACCCCTACAATGAGCAGTTCTTC.

The chain links TRBV19 to TRBJ2-7; TRBD2 matches at 8 bases. The CDR3 sequence is 15 residues long. In germline, CDR1 is LNHDA, CDR2 SQIVND (reference sequence). The V gene end was trimmed by 3 bases and the J gene end by 3 bases; junction bases not matched to a gene: 7. The CDR3 spells CASSMVSGGLYEQYF. CDR3 DNA sequence: TGTGCCAGTAGTATGGTTTCGGGGGGGCTCTACGAGCAGTACTTC.

The V call is TRBV4-1, the J call TRBJ2-1; weak D call: TRBD2 (5 bases). Germline CDR1 MGHRA, CDR2 YSYEKL. Trimming took off 1 base at V and 7 bases at J, with 8 bases between the two ends. The CDR3 is 13 residues long. CDR3 sequence reads: CASSQVAYNEQFF. The CDR3 nucleotides read TGCGCCAGCAGCCAAGTAGCGTATAATGAGCAGTTCTTC.

Judged by abundance, this clone is medium-sized. The chain links TRBV11-2 to TRBJ2-5; D unresolved. The V and J ends lost 3 bases and 4 bases respectively, with 21 bases between them. Germline V lookup: CDR1 SGHAT, CDR2 FQNNGV. The CDR3 length is 17 residues. CDR3 sequence reads: CASSFLGLGVLSETQYF. CDR3 nucleotide sequence: TGTGCCAGCAGCTTCCTGGGCTTGGGCGTATTATCAGAGACCCAGTACTTC.

This chain joins TRBV27 and TRBJ2-1, with a weak D call TRBD2 (6 bases). The CDR3 consists of 16 residues. Trimming left V 5 bases short and J 2 bases short, with 16 bases between. The V gene's germline CDR1 is MNHEY and CDR2 SMNVEV (reference sequence). The DNA for the CDR3 is TGTGCCAGCAGTCCCCCCGGGCTAGCGACCTACAATGAGCAGTTCTTC. As protein: CASSPPGLATYNEQFF.

This clone counts as medium-sized (0.01 to 0.1%). The chain has TRBV27 and TRBJ2-2; D could derive from TRBD1 or TRBD2 (5 bases each). Germline-derived CDR1 and CDR2 are MNHEY and SMNVEV (reference sequence). V gave up 4 bases and J gave up 7 bases, with 10 bases separating them. CDR3 length equals 13 residues. The CDR3 region has the DNA TGTGCCAGCAGTTGGGGGAGAGGCGGGGAGCTGTTTTTT. Its protein product is CASSWGRGGELFF.

The chain uses TRBV7-2 and TRBJ2-5, with D maybe TRBD1 (5 bases). Near its end, the DNA agrees better with TRBJ2-7, so the J call may be wrong. The CDR3 sequence is 15 residues long. The germline V gene encodes CDR1 SGHTA and CDR2 FQGNSA. The CDR3 coding sequence is TGTGCCAGCAGCTGGGGCCACGGTGGGCCCTACGAGCAGTACTTC. Translating it yields CASSWGHGGPYEQYF.

The genes are TRBV27 and TRBJ2-1, with D maybe TRBD2 (6 bases). The CDR3 extends over 15 amino acids. V lost 8 bases and J lost 6, with 20 bases in between. Germline values: CDR1 MNHEY, CDR2 SMNVEV (reference sequence). CDR3: CASGYLGGIPNEQFF. The CDR3 nucleotides are TGTGCCAGCGGATATTTGGGGGGAATCCCCAATGAGCAGTTCTTC.

This clone has a handful of counts. This chain connects TRBV27 to TRBJ2-7; 11 bases are shared with TRBD1. The CDR3 is 17 residues long. Germline V lookup: CDR1 MNHEY, CDR2 SMNVEV (reference sequence). V gave up 2 bases and J gave up 6 bases; unmatched junction bases: 12. The CDR3 protein is CASSLLGTGGILSEQYF. CDR3 DNA sequence: TGTGCCAGCAGTTTACTAGGGACAGGGGGAATCCTAAGCGAGCAGTACTTC.

In its sample, this clone is medium-sized (0.01 to 0.1%). The chain combines TRBV19 with TRBJ2-3; D is perhaps TRBD2 (7 bases). The CDR3 runs 14 residues. CDR1 and CDR2 (germline): LNHDA, SQIVND (reference sequence). V dropped 7 bases and J dropped 4 bases, with 15 bases sitting between them. CDR3 region: CASNHRAGADTQYF. In DNA, the CDR3 is TGTGCCAGTAATCACAGGGCGGGGGCAGATACGCAGTATTTT.

This clone has a handful of counts. The chain is built from TRBV11-2 and TRBJ2-7; 12 bases are a match to TRBD2. With V trimmed by 4 bases and J by 3 bases, 7 bases remained unmatched. From germline, CDR1 is SGHAT and CDR2 FQNNGV. The length of the CDR3 is 16 residues. The CDR3 nucleotides read TGTGCCAGCAGCTACCCTGGGACTAGCGGGTTCTACGAGCAGTACTTC. The encoded protein is CASSYPGTSGFYEQYF.

J is TRBJ2-7 and V is TRBV4-1; D is perhaps TRBD2 (5 bases). CDR3 length equals 13 residues. Trimming shortened V by 0 bases and J by 4 bases, and 7 bases separated the two germline ends. In germline, CDR1 is MGHRA, CDR2 YSYEKL. CDR3 region: CASSQDRTYEQYF. Here the CDR3 DNA reads TGCGCCAGCAGCCAAGATCGGACTTACGAGCAGTACTTC.

This rearrangement joins TRBV5-4 to TRBJ2-1; 11 bases fit TRBD2. The CDR3 covers 16 residues. Germline CDR1 and CDR2: SGHNT and YYREEE (reference sequence). V trimming: 4 bases; J trimming: 10 bases; junction bases outside the gene matches: 13. Here the CDR3 DNA reads TGTGCCAGCAGCCCCGGGACTAGCGGACCGAACGGCGAGCAGTTCTTC. This codes for CASSPGTSGPNGEQFF.